This entry lists 27 T cell receptor beta chains sequenced from one sample in a study of response to subunit inactivated influenza vaccine. MiXCR, applied by TCRdb to the RT-PCR reads, yields one record per CDR3 protein. The data contain roughly 290,000 distinct CDR3 sequences, roughly a fifth of them singletons. The sample was PBMCs from blood, taken about 20 months after vaccination. These receptor sequences come from a man aged 45-69 years who received an inactivated influenza vaccine.

The rearrangement joins TRBV7-2 to TRBJ2-7; D perhaps matches TRBD1 (5 bases). This CDR3 is built from 15 residues. V dropped 3 bases and J dropped 1 base, with 13 bases sitting between them. From germline, CDR1 is SGHTA and CDR2 FQGNSA. The CDR3 here is CASSFDSVPSYEQYF. In DNA form, the CDR3 reads TGTGCCAGCAGCTTCGACAGTGTCCCATCCTACGAGCAGTACTTC.

In this sample, this clonotype turned up many times. This chain links TRBV6-5 with TRBJ2-1; TRBD2 might be the D (5 bases). The length of the CDR3 is 12 residues. The V and J ends lost 6 bases and 3 bases respectively, with 6 bases between them. CDR1 is MNHEY and CDR2 is SVGAGI in the germline V gene. The CDR3 DNA reads as TGTGCCAGCAGCGGGGACTACAATGAGCAGTTCTTC. Amino acids: CASSGDYNEQFF.

This clonotype came up a few times. V gene TRBV4-3 combines with J gene TRBJ2-1; a possible D gene is TRBD1 (6 bases). Deletions cut 2 bases from V and 7 bases from J, with 15 bases between. CDR1 is LGHNA and CDR2 is YSLEER in the germline V gene. CDR3 length equals 15 residues. The DNA for the CDR3 is TGCGCCAGCAGCCAACCGAGGACAGTCCTAAATGAGCAGTTCTTC. This sequence encodes CASSQPRTVLNEQFF.

This chain connects TRBV4-1 to TRBJ1-2; no clear D gene. Between the trimmed V and J ends, which lost 0 bases and 0 bases, there was a span of 8 bases. Germline assignment: CDR1 MGHRA and CDR2 YSYEKL. This CDR3 is built from 15 residues. CDR3 sequence: CASSQDDIPNYGYTF. The CDR3 nucleotides are TGCGCCAGCAGCCAAGACGATATTCCTAACTATGGCTACACCTTC.

This chain uses TRBV5-1 with TRBJ2-5; TRBD1 agrees at 9 bases. The V and J ends lost 0 bases and 4 bases, in that order; junction bases with no gene match: 7. The CDR3 covers 16 residues. Germline CDR1 SGHRS, CDR2 YFSETQ. CDR3 protein: CASSLARTGVGETQYF. The CDR3 DNA sequence: TGCGCCAGCAGCTTGGCCCGGACAGGGGTCGGAGAGACCCAGTACTTC.

As for this clonotype: Its ends do not fully match the called genes, so a read error is possible. The CDR3 loop reads CASSLSFGSGGYNGQFF. DNA for the CDR3: TGTGCCAGCAGCTTATCCTTTGGTAGCGGGGGGTACAATGGGCAGTTCTTC. V and J are TRBV11-3 and TRBJ2-1; TRBD2 matches 10 bases. CDR1 and CDR2 from the germline V gene are SGHNT and YENEEA. The CDR3 runs 17 residues.

This clonotype was detected only once. The chain links TRBV10-3 to TRBJ2-5; D gene uncertain. Germline-derived CDR1 and CDR2 are ENHRY and SYGVKD. This CDR3 region has 14 residues. With 0 bases removed from V and 5 bases from J, the gap between germline ends came to 10 bases. Here the CDR3 reads CAISESPGPETQYF. The CDR3 DNA reads TGTGCCATCAGTGAGTCGCCGGGCCCCGAGACCCAGTACTTC.

Of note for this clonotype: The junction does not match germline at one end; this may be a read error. The chain carries TRBV5-1 and TRBJ1-1; TRBD1 might be the D (6 bases). Per germline, CDR1 SGHRS and CDR2 YFSETQ. CDR3 size: 13 residues. The CDR3 is CASSFRGDTAAFF. CDR3 coding DNA: TGCGCCAGCAGCTTCAGGGGTGACACTGCAGCTTTCTTT.

This clonotype was counted many times. The CDR3 sequence: CASSFEPVGENADTQYF. The CDR3 DNA follows: TGTGCCAGCAGCTTCGAGCCCGTAGGGGAGAACGCAGATACGCAGTATTTT. The chain has TRBV5-4 and TRBJ2-3, with D possibly being TRBD1 or TRBD2 (5 bases each). The CDR3 is 17 amino acids. The germline V gene encodes CDR1 SGHNT and CDR2 YYREEE (reference sequence). Trimming left V 2 bases short and J 4 bases short, with 20 bases between. Full variable domain (remainder filled in from reference TRBV5-4 and TRBJ2-3): ETGVTQSPTHLIKTRGQQVTLRCSSQSGHNTVSWYQQALGQGPQFIFQYYREEENGRGNFPPRFSGLQFPNYSSELNVNALELDDSALYLCASSFEPVGENADTQYFGPGTRLTVL.

This chain joins TRBV7-9 and TRBJ1-1; D call uncertain. Trimming removed 1 base from V and 5 bases from J, with 17 bases in between. Germline-derived CDR1 and CDR2 are SEHNR and FQNEAQ (reference sequence). This CDR3 has 16 amino acids. CDR3 sequence (DNA): TGTGCCAGCAGCTTAGGGGCAGGTGGCATTGGAACTGAAGCTTTCTTT. Translating it yields CASSLGAGGIGTEAFF.

The J gene is TRBJ1-2, the V gene TRBV7-9, with D possibly TRBD1 on 5 matching bases. CDR1 and CDR2 from the germline V gene are SEHNR and FQNEAQ (reference sequence). CDR3 length: 16 amino acids. The V gene lost 5 bases and the J gene lost 4 bases, with 20 bases spanning the gap. CDR3 sequence (DNA): TGTGCCAGCAGCCTTGATGTAGGGACCAATATCTATGGCTACACCTTC. Translated, it gives CASSLDVGTNIYGYTF.

As regards this clonotype: Lacking the conserved final phenylalanine or tryptophan, this CDR3 likely reflects a read error. The DNA is omitted, as the CDR3 cannot be located on it reliably, and the CDR3 follows TCRdb's listing. The chain has TRBV20-1 and TRBJ1-1; the table's D call, TRBD1, was not checked against the DNA. CDR1 DFQATT and CDR2 SNEGSKA come from the germline V gene (reference sequence). The CDR3 totals 9 residues, both ends included. This CDR3 reads CTLGGWRLL.

This clonotype was picked up a small number of times. The rearrangement joins TRBV20-1 to TRBJ2-3, with 7 bases identical to TRBD1. The germline CDR1 and CDR2 sequences are DFQATT and SNEGSKA (reference sequence). With V trimmed by 5 bases and J by 6 bases, 14 bases remained unmatched. The length of the CDR3 is 15 residues. Written as DNA, the CDR3 is TGCAGTGCTCCCTCCCAAGAGGGACAGCTCGATACGCAGTATTTT. Translated, it gives CSAPSQEGQLDTQYF.

V is TRBV23-1 and J is TRBJ1-2; the D gene is possibly TRBD1 (5 bases). TRBV23-1 is labeled an ORF, and its function is uncertain. V lost 2 bases to trimming and J lost 1 base, with 17 bases between them. This CDR3 is 17 amino acids long. The DNA of the CDR3 is TGCGCCAGCAGTCAACGGGGGGGGACCTTTTTTAACTATGGCTACACCTTC. Amino acid sequence: CASSQRGGTFFNYGYTF.

V usage is TRBV11-3 and J usage is TRBJ2-1; the D is unclear. V was pared by 3 bases and J by 9 bases, with 12 bases between. Germline CDR1 reads SGHNT; CDR2 reads YENEEA. The CDR3 has 13 residues. The CDR3 is CASSFSPFAEQFF. The CDR3 DNA sequence: TGTGCCAGCAGCTTCAGCCCCTTCGCTGAGCAGTTCTTC.

This clonotype was seen only a few times. One end of the junction is discordant with germline, which a read error may explain. This chain links TRBV27 with TRBJ1-3; 8 bases align to TRBD1. Germline V gene sequence: CDR1 MNHEY, CDR2 SMNVEV (reference sequence). This CDR3 spans 15 amino acids. In nucleotides, the CDR3 is TGTGCCAGCAGCCGCCAGACAGGGGCAGGAAACACCCTATATTTT. Protein product: CASSRQTGAGNTLYF.

This clonotype was seen only a few times. The genes are TRBV4-1 and TRBJ1-5; D uncertain. V lost 0 bases and J lost 4, with 10 bases in between. Germline CDR1 is MGHRA and CDR2 is YSYEKL. The CDR3 has 15 amino acids. CDR3 nucleotides: TGCGCCAGCAGCCAAGAAGGGAAGGGAAATCAGCCCCAGCATTTT. This translates into CASSQEGKGNQPQHF.

This clonotype was recorded many times. CDR3 in DNA: TGTGCCAGCAGCGAAGGGATCACCTATGGCTACACCTTC. Amino acids: CASSEGITYGYTF. The chain recombines TRBV7-9 with TRBJ1-2; D gene uncertain. The length of the CDR3 is 13 residues. From germline, CDR1 is SEHNR and CDR2 FQNEAQ (reference sequence). Trimming removed 5 bases from V and 4 bases from J, with 11 bases in between.

As concerns this clonotype: One base away lies a much larger clone, so this may be a sequencing read error. The J gene is TRBJ2-2, the V gene TRBV12-3 or TRBV12-4; the D gene could be TRBD1 or TRBD2 (5 bases each). The CDR3 is made up of 16 amino acids. The CDR3 coding sequence is TGTGCCAGCAGTTTTGGTTTATTCGAGAACACCGGGGCGCTGTTTTTT. Its translation: CASSFGLFENTGALFF.

This rearrangement joins TRBV4-1 to TRBJ1-1; 8 nucleotides agree with TRBD1. Germline CDR1 reads MGHRA; CDR2 reads YSYEKL. The junction had 3 bases not matched to a gene; V was cut back by 4 bases and J by 2 bases. The CDR3 consists of 14 residues. In DNA, the CDR3 is TGCGCCAGCAGCCGAGGGACAGGTAACACTGAAGCTTTCTTT. It encodes CASSRGTGNTEAFF.

The chain recombines TRBV9 with TRBJ1-1; possible D gene TRBD1, 6 bases. Germline CDR1 is SGDLS and CDR2 is YYNGEE. Trimming removed 3 bases from V and 4 bases from J, with 13 bases in between. The CDR3 consists of 14 residues. The CDR3, as DNA: TGTGCCAGCAGCGCCAGGGGTGGGGTCACTGAAGCTTTCTTT. Translated: CASSARGGVTEAFF.

This clonotype has more than one count but fewer than ten. V is TRBV6-2 or TRBV6-3 and J is TRBJ2-7; TRBD1 matches 8 bases. Per germline, CDR1 MNHEY and CDR2 SVGEGT. V shed 6 bases, J shed 3 bases, and the junction held 7 bases outside the gene matches. The CDR3 length is 14 residues. The CDR3 region is CASRTGVGLYEQYF. DNA for the CDR3: TGTGCCAGCAGGACAGGGGTTGGTCTCTACGAGCAGTACTTC.

V and J are TRBV6-2 or TRBV6-3 and TRBJ2-3; 10 nucleotides align to TRBD2. Germline CDR1 reads MNHEY; CDR2 reads SVGEGT. J gave up 6 bases and V 2 bases, and 8 bases lay outside the gene matches. CDR3 length: 16 residues. The CDR3: CASSYGLAGAGDTQYF. The DNA for the CDR3 is TGTGCCAGCAGTTACGGGCTAGCGGGAGCAGGGGATACGCAGTATTTT.

The gene calls are TRBV4-1 and TRBJ1-6, with D tentatively TRBD1 (5 bases). The CDR3 extends over 16 amino acids. Trimming left V 1 base short and J 9 bases short, with 16 bases between. Germline-derived CDR1 and CDR2 are MGHRA and YSYEKL. The CDR3 DNA sequence: TGCGCCAGCAGCCAAGCTTGGAGGGGTAGTAGTTCACCCCTCCACTTT. This translates into CASSQAWRGSSSPLHF.

The gene calls are TRBV10-3 and TRBJ2-5; 8 bases agree with TRBD2. V was pared by 3 bases and J by 5 bases, with 11 bases of the junction left unmatched. The CDR3 is 16 residues long. The germline CDR1 and CDR2 sequences are ENHRY and SYGVKD. The CDR3 DNA sequence: TGTGCCATCAGTGAAGGGGGGAGCGGGAGTTTCGAGACCCAGTACTTC. Its translation: CAISEGGSGSFETQYF.

This clonotype showed up just a few times. The chain combines TRBV6-5 with TRBJ2-7, with D unresolved. CDR1 is MNHEY, CDR2 SVGAGI, per germline. The V end lost 4 bases, the J end lost 4 bases, and 5 bases lay between the germline ends. There are 11 residues in the CDR3. The CDR3 DNA follows: TGTGCCAGCAGTTCCTGGTACGAGCAGTACTTC. This gives the protein CASSSWYEQYF.

This clonotype was observed a handful of times. The J gene is TRBJ1-1, the V gene TRBV28; 7 nucleotides agree with TRBD1. The CDR3 has 17 residues. Germline V lookup: CDR1 MDHEN, CDR2 SYDVKM. The V gene end was trimmed by 5 bases and the J gene end by 2 bases; junction bases not matched to a gene: 14. CDR3 DNA sequence: TGTGCCAGCAGTCTCCGACAGGGCTACGTCCTTAACACTGAAGCTTTCTTT. Protein: CASSLRQGYVLNTEAFF.